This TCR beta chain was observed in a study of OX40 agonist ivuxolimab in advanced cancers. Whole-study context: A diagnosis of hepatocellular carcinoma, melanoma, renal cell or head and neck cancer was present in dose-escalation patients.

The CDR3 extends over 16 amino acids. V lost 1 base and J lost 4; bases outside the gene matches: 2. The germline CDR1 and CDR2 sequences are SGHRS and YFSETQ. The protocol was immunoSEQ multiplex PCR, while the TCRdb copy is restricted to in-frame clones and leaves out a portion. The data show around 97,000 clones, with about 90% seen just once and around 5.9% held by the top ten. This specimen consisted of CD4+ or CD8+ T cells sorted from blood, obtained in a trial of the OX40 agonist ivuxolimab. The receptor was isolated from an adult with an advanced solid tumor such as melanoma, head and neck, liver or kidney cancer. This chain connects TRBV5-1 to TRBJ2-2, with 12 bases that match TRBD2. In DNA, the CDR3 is TGCGCCAGCAGCTTGTCGACTAGCGGGGGCACCGGGGAGCTGTTTTTT. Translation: CASSLSTSGGTGELFF.